Below are 25 T cell receptor beta chains sequenced from a single sample in a study of beta chain features in type 1 diabetes. Sequencing targeted expressed TCRB transcripts, as all isolated RNA had been reverse transcribed. Produced via immunoSEQ multiplex PCR; TCRdb's table is partial and in-frame only. The sample shows roughly 700,000 clones, roughly an eighth of them seen only once. No antigen has been identified for these receptors. Study-wide findings and caveats: Researchers report that Type 1 diabetes patients had moderately but significantly shorter TCRB CDR3s across all four CD4+ subsets.

Sequences were obtained from naive CD4+ T cells from blood. The receptors here all came from a man between 18 and 35 years old with type 1 diabetes.

This clone has more than one count but fewer than ten. CDR3 loop: CASRGSGITDTQYF. The CDR3, as DNA: TGCGCCAGCAGGGGTTCAGGGATCACAGATACGCAGTATTTT. The chain joins TRBV5-1 to TRBJ2-3; the D gene is possibly TRBD1 (5 bases). The length of the CDR3 is 14 residues. V lost 5 bases to trimming and J lost 2 bases, with 12 bases between them. CDR1 is SGHRS and CDR2 is YFSETQ in the germline V gene.

The V and J genes are TRBV6-5 and TRBJ2-1, with D uncertain. Germline V CDR1 and CDR2: MNHEY, SVGAGI. The length of the CDR3 is 13 residues. The V and J ends lost 2 bases and 4 bases respectively, with 6 bases between them. The CDR3 loop is CASSYMGYNEQFF. In DNA, the CDR3 is TGTGCCAGCAGTTACATGGGATACAATGAGCAGTTCTTC.

The chain uses TRBV11-2 and TRBJ2-3, with 9 bases that match TRBD2. CDR1 SGHAT and CDR2 FQNNGV come from the germline V gene. V shed 2 bases and J 4 bases; nucleotides not matched to a gene: 4. This CDR3 has 15 amino acids. The CDR3 nucleotides read TGTGCCAGCAGCTTAAGGCGGGGGGGCGCAGATACGCAGTATTTT. Translation: CASSLRRGGADTQYF.

The CDR3 here is CATTREGRNEQFF. The CDR3 DNA follows: TGTGCCACTACGCGCGAAGGTCGGAATGAGCAGTTCTTC. J is TRBJ2-1 and V is TRBV15; no definite D call. The V and J ends lost 9 bases and 7 bases respectively, with 16 bases between them. The CDR3 covers 13 residues. The germline gives CDR1 LNHNV, CDR2 YYDKDF (reference sequence).

This clone was detected only a few times. CDR3 DNA sequence: TGTGCCAGCACCCCGGGGGGCGATGAGCAGTTCTTC. This codes for CASTPGGDEQFF. The chain carries TRBV6-5 and TRBJ2-1; TRBD2 is a possible D gene (7 bases). The germline V and J ends were trimmed by 7 bases and 8 bases, with 12 bases remaining between them. Germline-derived CDR1 and CDR2 are MNHEY and SVGAGI. The CDR3 is made up of 12 amino acids.

The chain carries TRBV2 and TRBJ2-6; D not resolved. The CDR3 sequence is 15 residues long. Trimming removed 0 bases at V and 4 bases at J, with 7 bases between. CDR1 SNHLY and CDR2 FYNNEI come from the germline V gene. The CDR3 here is CASSEARGGANVLTF. CDR3 in DNA: TGTGCCAGCAGTGAAGCGCGAGGAGGGGCCAACGTCCTGACTTTC.

This chain connects TRBV30 to TRBJ1-5, with D perhaps matching TRBD1 (6 bases). Germline V lookup: CDR1 GTSNPN, CDR2 SVGIG (reference sequence). This CDR3 has 15 residues. Trimming took off 5 bases at V and 7 bases at J, with 21 bases between the two ends. The CDR3 sequence: CAWATEQGHGQPQHF. As DNA, the CDR3 is TGTGCCTGGGCCACTGAACAGGGCCATGGCCAGCCCCAGCATTTT.

The chain is built from TRBV4-1 and TRBJ1-6; TRBD1 matches 8 bases. V lost 1 base and J lost 9; bases outside the gene matches: 8. There are 16 residues in the CDR3. Germline CDR1 and CDR2: MGHRA and YSYEKL. The CDR3 spells CASSQGPDRERSPLHF. In DNA, the CDR3 is TGCGCCAGCAGCCAAGGTCCGGACAGGGAACGTTCACCCCTCCACTTT.

This sequence joins TRBV5-1 and TRBJ1-1; 8 bases map to TRBD1. The J segment lost 1 base and the V segment lost 3 bases, leaving 14 bases of the junction unmatched. The germline gives CDR1 SGHRS, CDR2 YFSETQ. The CDR3 is 18 amino acids. For the CDR3, the DNA is TGCGCCAGCAGCTCTCCGGGACAGGACCTCACCGGGAACACTGAAGCTTTCTTT. Protein sequence: CASSSPGQDLTGNTEAFF. Full variable domain (outside the CDR3, taken from reference TRBV5-1 and TRBJ1-1): KAGVTQTPRYLIKTRGQQVTLSCSPISGHRSVSWYQQTPGQGLQFLFEYFSETQRNKGNFPGRFSGRQFSNSRSEMNVSTLELGDSALYLCASSSPGQDLTGNTEAFFGQGTRLTVV.

The chain links TRBV7-9 to TRBJ2-4; TRBD2 might be the D (5 bases). Trimming took off 7 bases at V and 0 bases at J, with 13 bases between the two ends. The length of the CDR3 is 15 residues. Germline CDR1 reads SEHNR; CDR2 reads FQNEAQ (reference sequence). The CDR3 loop reads CASTPGGGAKNIQYF. The CDR3 nucleotides are TGTGCCAGCACCCCCGGCGGAGGAGCCAAAAACATTCAGTACTTC.

The chain combines TRBV9 with TRBJ1-1, with D tentatively TRBD1 (6 bases). The CDR3 runs 14 residues. Trimming pared 8 bases from V and 0 bases from J, leaving 14 bases between. In germline, CDR1 is SGDLS, CDR2 YYNGEE. CDR3 region: CASSWTELNTEAFF. The CDR3 DNA reads TGTGCCAGTTCTTGGACAGAACTGAACACTGAAGCTTTCTTT.

V is TRBV30 and J is TRBJ1-2; 8 bases are shared with TRBD1. The CDR3 extends over 14 amino acids. The germline gives CDR1 GTSNPN, CDR2 SVGIG (reference sequence). The V segment lost 2 bases and the J segment 4 bases; nucleotides outside the gene matches: 6. The chain's CDR3 is CAWSSGQGGYGYTF. The DNA for the CDR3 is TGTGCCTGGAGTTCCGGACAGGGAGGCTATGGCTACACCTTC.

The chain combines TRBV5-6 with TRBJ2-5; TRBD1 aligns across 7 bases. The V gene's germline CDR1 is SGHDT and CDR2 YYEEEE. This CDR3 contains 14 residues. J lost 0 bases, V lost 4 bases, and 3 bases had no gene match. CDR3 residues: CASSPQGNQETQYF. The DNA for the CDR3 is TGTGCCAGCAGCCCACAGGGGAACCAAGAGACCCAGTACTTC.

The V call is TRBV4-2, the J call TRBJ2-7; perhaps TRBD1 as D (6 bases). Germline V gene lookup returns CDR1 LGHNA and CDR2 YNFKEQ. The CDR3 has 16 amino acids. V lost 8 bases to trimming and J lost 0 bases, with 20 bases between them. The CDR3 DNA sequence: TGTGCCAGCCGGAGATCGGGCCGGGACACCTCCTACGAGCAGTACTTC. This sequence encodes CASRRSGRDTSYEQYF.

This clone was detected only a few times. This rearrangement joins TRBV5-4 to TRBJ1-4, with D tentatively TRBD1 (5 bases). CDR1 and CDR2 from the germline V gene are SGHNT and YYREEE (reference sequence). This CDR3 is 17 amino acids long. Trimming stripped 4 bases from V and 5 bases from J, with 21 bases between. Here the CDR3 DNA reads TGTGCCAGCAGCGCCGACCCTTTGGCAGGGTCCAATGAAAAACTGTTTTTT. Encoded protein: CASSADPLAGSNEKLFF. The full variable domain, completed using reference TRBV5-4 and TRBJ1-4, is ETGVTQSPTHLIKTRGQQVTLRCSSQSGHNTVSWYQQALGQGPQFIFQYYREEENGRGNFPPRFSGLQFPNYSSELNVNALELDDSALYLCASSADPLAGSNEKLFFGSGTQLSVL.

This clone has a handful of counts. The chain links TRBV7-9 to TRBJ1-1; D may be TRBD1 (6 bases). The germline V and J ends were trimmed by 3 bases and 9 bases, with 11 bases remaining between them. Germline CDR1 reads SEHNR; CDR2 reads FQNEAQ (reference sequence). CDR3 length: 12 residues. CDR3 sequence reads: CASSLEDRQAFF. The CDR3 bases are TGTGCCAGCAGCTTGGAGGACAGACAAGCTTTCTTT.

The chain employs TRBV2 and TRBJ2-5; 9 bases align to TRBD1. V lost 5 bases to trimming and J lost 1 base; unmatched junction nucleotides: 2. There are 14 residues in the CDR3. Germline CDR1 SNHLY, CDR2 FYNNEI. This CDR3 reads CASSPDRGQETQYF. CDR3 nucleotides: TGTGCCAGCAGTCCGGACAGGGGCCAAGAGACCCAGTACTTC.

This chain uses TRBV14 with TRBJ2-5; D remains unclear. V was clipped by 5 bases and J by 5 bases, with 6 bases between them. This CDR3 comprises 11 residues. Germline lookup yields CDR1 SGHDN and CDR2 FVKESK. The CDR3 region is CASSVGETQYF. CDR3 bases: TGTGCCAGCAGCGTGGGGGAGACCCAGTACTTC. Full variable domain (outside the CDR3, taken from reference TRBV14 and TRBJ2-5): EAGVTQFPSHSVIEKGQTVTLRCDPISGHDNLYWYRRVMGKEIKFLLHFVKESKQDESGMPNNRFLAERTGGTYSTLKVQPAELEDSGVYFCASSVGETQYFGPGTRLLVL.

A single count supports this clone. The chain is built from TRBV2 and TRBJ2-5; a weak D match, TRBD2 (6 bases). Trimming shortened V by 8 bases and J by 0 bases, and 13 bases separated the two germline ends. CDR1 and CDR2 (germline): SNHLY, FYNNEI. The CDR3 sequence is 14 residues long. CDR3: CASRDSTYQETQYF. CDR3 nucleotides: TGTGCCAGCCGGGACTCCACGTACCAAGAGACCCAGTACTTC.

There are a few counts of this clone. The CDR3 loop reads CASSSGQGADTDTQYF. In DNA, the CDR3 is TGTGCCAGCAGCTCAGGACAGGGGGCCGACACAGATACGCAGTATTTT. The J gene is TRBJ2-3, the V gene TRBV9, with 11 bases that match TRBD1. J was trimmed by 2 bases and V by 4 bases; bases with no gene match: 6. Germline V CDR1 and CDR2: SGDLS, YYNGEE. The CDR3 runs to 16 residues. Drawing the rest from reference TRBV9 and TRBJ2-3, the complete variable domain is DSGVTQTPKHLITATGQRVTLRCSPRSGDLSVYWYQQSLDQGLQFLIQYYNGEERAKGNILERFSAQQFPDLHSELNLSSLELGDSALYFCASSSGQGADTDTQYFGPGTRLTVL.

This chain joins TRBV19 and TRBJ2-4; a possible D gene is TRBD1 (5 bases). The germline gives CDR1 LNHDA, CDR2 SQIVND (reference sequence). Between the trimmed V and J ends, which lost 3 bases and 3 bases, there was a span of 9 bases. CDR3 length: 14 amino acids. CDR3 sequence reads: CASSIQGFKNIQYF. In DNA, the CDR3 is TGTGCCAGTAGTATCCAGGGCTTCAAAAACATTCAGTACTTC.

As concerns this clone: The same CDR3 is also encoded by other DNA sequences in this sample. This chain connects TRBV27 to TRBJ2-5, with a tentative D call TRBD1 (5 bases). Trimming took off 4 bases at V and 0 bases at J, with 9 bases between the two ends. CDR1 is MNHEY and CDR2 is SMNVEV in the germline V gene (reference sequence). The CDR3 is made up of 14 amino acids. This CDR3 is CASSSGQNQETQYF. Here the CDR3 DNA reads TGTGCCAGCAGTTCAGGGCAGAACCAAGAGACCCAGTACTTC.

V usage is TRBV29-1 and J usage is TRBJ1-1; the D is unclear. The germline V and J ends were trimmed by 3 bases and 7 bases, with 9 bases remaining between them. CDR1 and CDR2 (germline): SQVTM, ANQGSEA. The length of the CDR3 is 11 residues. The CDR3 sequence is CSVDVAYEAFF. The CDR3 DNA is TGCAGCGTTGATGTCGCGTATGAAGCTTTCTTT.

As for this clone: Other DNA sequences from this sample encode an identical CDR3 as well. The rearrangement uses TRBV5-4 and TRBJ2-1; TRBD2 is a possible D gene (6 bases). Deletions cut 0 bases from V and 0 bases from J, with 7 bases between. Germline V gives CDR1 SGHNT, CDR2 YYREEE (reference sequence). The CDR3 has 15 amino acids. CDR3 DNA: TGTGCCAGCAGCTTGGTGGACTACTCCTACAATGAGCAGTTCTTC. Residues: CASSLVDYSYNEQFF.

This clone has more than one count but fewer than ten. The chain couples TRBV11-1 to TRBJ2-5, with TRBD1 as a possible D gene (5 bases). V lost 5 bases to trimming and J lost 3 bases, with 16 bases between them. This CDR3 contains 15 residues. Germline loops: CDR1 SGHAT, CDR2 FQDESV (reference sequence). Here the CDR3 reads CASSPWGRGEETQYF. The CDR3 coding sequence is TGTGCCAGCAGCCCCTGGGGAAGGGGCGAAGAGACCCAGTACTTC. Looking up the rest from reference TRBV11-1 and TRBJ2-5 gives the full variable domain: EAEVAQSPRYKITEKSQAVAFWCDPISGHATLYWYRQILGQGPELLVQFQDESVVDDSQLPKDRFSAERLKGVDSTLKIQPAELGDSAMYLCASSPWGRGEETQYFGPGTRLLVL.